This is a list of T cell receptor beta chains from one sample in a study of blood T cells in healthy people across ages. TCRdb re-analysed the 5' RACE reads in MiXCR, keeping a single row per CDR3 protein. The sample carries 600,000 to 800,000 distinct CDR3 sequences, 52% recorded once. The specimen sequenced was blood. Every receptor here comes from a woman of 80 years or more in good health. Both conserved end residues are part of each CDR3. The D gene is left open where the match is weak. Size tells how often a clone was seen (once, few, many) or the class of an expanded clone, and some rows leave it out.

CDR3 DNA	CDR3 protein	D gene	V gene	J gene	clone size
TGTGCCAGCAGTTCCCGGCTAGTTTACCGAGAGACCCAGTACTTC	CASSSRLVYRETQYF	-	TRBV27	TRBJ2-5	many
TGTGCCAGCAGCAAAGTTATATCTGAGAGAGGGTTCTACAATGAGCAGTTCTTC	CASSKVISERGFYNEQFF	-	TRBV21-1	TRBJ2-1	-
TGTGCCAGCAGCCAAGGAAACAGTGGATCACCCCTCCACTTT	CASSQGNSGSPLHF	-	TRBV4-2	TRBJ1-6	-
TGTGCCAGCAGCGTTCCTACCGGAGGGGGGGAGCTGTTTTTT	CASSVPTGGGELFF	-	TRBV9	TRBJ2-2	-
TGTGCCAGTAGTATAGGGGTCTACACCATTGAAGCTTTCTTT	CASSIGVYTIEAFF	-	TRBV19	TRBJ1-1	-
TGCAGTGCTAGAGACCCCGCCTCCGGGAGGGACGATGAGCAGTTCTTC	CSARDPASGRDDEQFF	TRBD2	TRBV20-1	TRBJ2-1	once
TGCGCCAGCGGCGCCCCGACGGATCACAATGAGCAGTTCTTC	CASGAPTDHNEQFF	-	TRBV5-1	TRBJ2-1	-
TGCAGCGTTGTGGGGACTAGGGTCGTCTCCTACGAGCAGTACTTC	CSVVGTRVVSYEQYF	TRBD2	TRBV29-1	TRBJ2-7	-
TGTGCCAGCAGCTTAGCCTATGGACACGCCGGGGACTATGGCTACACCTTC	CASSLAYGHAGDYGYTF	-	TRBV11-2	TRBJ1-2	-
TGTGCCACCAAGGGACCGGACACAGATACGCAGTATTTT	CATKGPDTDTQYF	-	TRBV11-3	TRBJ2-3	many
TGCAGTGCCCTACCCCAAATTCTATATGGCTACACCTTC	CSALPQILYGYTF	-	TRBV20-1	TRBJ1-2	many
TGTGCCAGCAGCCAAGATCAGGAATCCAGCTCCTACGAGCAGTACTTC	CASSQDQESSSYEQYF	-	TRBV4-2	TRBJ2-7	-
TGTGCCAGCAGCTTGCGATCGGACAGGGGAAGTTTGAGGAAAAACGTTCAGTACTTC	CASSLRSDRGSLRKNVQYF	TRBD1	TRBV5-6	TRBJ2-7	-
TGCGCCAGCAGCCCAACCCGGCCGGGGGGCACTGAAGCTTTCTTT	CASSPTRPGGTEAFF	-	TRBV5-1	TRBJ1-1	-
TGTGCCACCAGCAGTAAGGGGAACACTGAAGCTTTCTTT	CATSSKGNTEAFF	-	TRBV15	TRBJ1-1	-
TGTGCCGGCAGCGGCGGGGGGAAGAACGCAGATACGCAGTATTTT	CAGSGGGKNADTQYF	TRBD2	TRBV7-2	TRBJ2-3	-
TGCGCCAGCAGCTTGGCGTTAGCGGGCGATACGCAGTATTTT	CASSLALAGDTQYF	TRBD2	TRBV5-1	TRBJ2-3	many
TGCAGTGCTCAGAGGGGGACAGGGGGCTTCACAGATACGCAGTATTTT	CSAQRGTGGFTDTQYF	TRBD1	TRBV20-1	TRBJ2-3	few
TGTGCCAGCAGCTTAGAGAGCGGGGAAGATACGCAGTATTTT	CASSLESGEDTQYF	TRBD2	TRBV7-2	TRBJ2-3	many
TGTGCCAGCAGTCCTGTAGCGGGAGGCCTCTACGAGCAGTACTTC	CASSPVAGGLYEQYF	TRBD2	TRBV28	TRBJ2-7	-
TGCAGTGCCCCTAGACACGTGAACACCGGGGAGCTGTTTTTT	CSAPRHVNTGELFF	-	TRBV20-1	TRBJ2-2	-
TGCGCCAGCAGGGCGGTCTCGGGGCCAGATACGCAGTATTTT	CASRAVSGPDTQYF	-	TRBV5-1	TRBJ2-3	-
TGTGCCAGCAGTTCCAGCGGGACCACAGATACGCAGTATTTT	CASSSSGTTDTQYF	TRBD2	TRBV6-2/TRBV6-3	TRBJ2-3	-
TGTGCCAGCAGCCCTGGGGTCGGGGAGCTGTTTTTT	CASSPGVGELFF	-	TRBV11-2	TRBJ2-2	-
TGTGCCAGCTCACCGCGGGACACCAACCGCGAGCAGTACTTC	CASSPRDTNREQYF	-	TRBV18	TRBJ2-7	many
TGTGCCAGCAGTTTATGGTCCCAGGGGGTAGGGGAGCAGTACTTC	CASSLWSQGVGEQYF	TRBD1	TRBV27	TRBJ2-7	-
TGTGCCAGCAGCCCTCTACTTCTAGTCTCTCGCCAAGAGACCCAGTACTTC	CASSPLLLVSRQETQYF	-	TRBV7-2	TRBJ2-5	-
TGTGCCAGCAGAAAGTTGGGGACAGGGAGGGAGTGGAGGTTCCAAGAGACCCAGTACTTC	CASRKLGTGREWRFQETQYF	TRBD1	TRBV28	TRBJ2-5	few
TGTGCCAGCAGCCCCAACAGGGCGGACGAGCAGTACTTC	CASSPNRADEQYF	-	TRBV6-5	TRBJ2-7	-
TGCGCCAGCAGCCAAGGTTTATCAACTAATGAAAAACTGTTTTTT	CASSQGLSTNEKLFF	-	TRBV4-3	TRBJ1-4	-
TGTGCCAGCAGTTTATTTGGGGCCGAAAGCTCCTACAATGAGCAGTTCTTC	CASSLFGAESSYNEQFF	-	TRBV6-2/TRBV6-3	TRBJ2-1	-
TGTGCCAGCAGTTTAGCGGGAGGGGTGGAGACCCAGTACTTC	CASSLAGGVETQYF	TRBD2	TRBV12-3/TRBV12-4	TRBJ2-5	-
TGCAGTGCCCCTCGGGGCCTTCCCTACGAGCAGTACTTC	CSAPRGLPYEQYF	-	TRBV20-1	TRBJ2-7	-
TGTGCCAGCAGCCCGGACAGGGTCTATCAGCCCCAGCATTTT	CASSPDRVYQPQHF	TRBD1	TRBV27	TRBJ1-5	-
TGCGCCAGCACCCAGACCCCTCCAAGCGCAGAGCAGTTCTTC	CASTQTPPSAEQFF	-	TRBV5-1	TRBJ2-1	-
TGCGCCAGCAGCTTGGATGGTAGCTTCGAGCAGTACTTC	CASSLDGSFEQYF	-	TRBV5-1	TRBJ2-7	-
TGTGCCAGCAGCTCGCGGACTAGCGGTCCAAATGAGCAGTTCTTC	CASSSRTSGPNEQFF	TRBD2	TRBV9	TRBJ2-1	many
TGTGCCAGCAGCTTGGGACAGGGCAGACGGCCCCAGCATTTT	CASSLGQGRRPQHF	TRBD1	TRBV5-6	TRBJ1-5	-
TGTGCCAGCAGCTTCACCGGGACAGAACACAATGAGCAGTTCTTC	CASSFTGTEHNEQFF	TRBD1	TRBV7-3	TRBJ2-1	-
TGTGCCAGCAGCCAAGTAACTAGCGGGATTTCCTACGAGCAGTACTTC	CASSQVTSGISYEQYF	TRBD2	TRBV4-2	TRBJ2-7	many
TGTGCCAGCAGTTCCCAGGAGCGGGGGGGTGCAGATACGCAGTATTTT	CASSSQERGGADTQYF	TRBD2	TRBV6-1	TRBJ2-3	-
TGTGCCAGCAGCCAAGATCGCCTAGCGGGAGTGGGGGGGTTCTTC	CASSQDRLAGVGGFF	TRBD2	TRBV3-1	TRBJ2-1	-
TGTGCCAGCAGTTATGGGACAGGGTACACAGATACGCAGTATTTT	CASSYGTGYTDTQYF	TRBD1	TRBV27	TRBJ2-3	-
TGTGCCACCAGCAGAGATCGGGTTAGCGGGACTCGTGAGCAGTTCTTC	CATSRDRVSGTREQFF	TRBD2	TRBV15	TRBJ2-1	-
TGTGCCATCAGCGCCGGGAGGGGACAGGGCACAGATACGCAGTATTTT	CAISAGRGQGTDTQYF	-	TRBV10-3	TRBJ2-3	-
TGCAGTGCTAAGACTAGCGGAGGATACCAAGAGACCCAGTACTTC	CSAKTSGGYQETQYF	TRBD2	TRBV20-1	TRBJ2-5	-
TGTGCCAGCTCCCCCACAGGGATCGACACTGAAGCTTTCTTT	CASSPTGIDTEAFF	-	TRBV18	TRBJ1-1	few
TGTGCCAGCAGTTTGTATCCAGGAAACGAAAAACTGTTTTTT	CASSLYPGNEKLFF	-	TRBV28	TRBJ1-4	-
TGTGCCACCAGCAAAGGACAGGGGGCAAGGAATGAGCAGTTCTTC	CATSKGQGARNEQFF	TRBD1	TRBV15	TRBJ2-1	-
TGCAGCGAGAAGGGTAGCGGGGGGGCAGAGACCCAGTACTTC	CSEKGSGGAETQYF	TRBD2	TRBV29-1	TRBJ2-5	-
TGTGCCAGCAGCTCCATCGGGGGGTACACAGATACGCAGTATTTT	CASSSIGGYTDTQYF	TRBD2	TRBV3-1	TRBJ2-3	few